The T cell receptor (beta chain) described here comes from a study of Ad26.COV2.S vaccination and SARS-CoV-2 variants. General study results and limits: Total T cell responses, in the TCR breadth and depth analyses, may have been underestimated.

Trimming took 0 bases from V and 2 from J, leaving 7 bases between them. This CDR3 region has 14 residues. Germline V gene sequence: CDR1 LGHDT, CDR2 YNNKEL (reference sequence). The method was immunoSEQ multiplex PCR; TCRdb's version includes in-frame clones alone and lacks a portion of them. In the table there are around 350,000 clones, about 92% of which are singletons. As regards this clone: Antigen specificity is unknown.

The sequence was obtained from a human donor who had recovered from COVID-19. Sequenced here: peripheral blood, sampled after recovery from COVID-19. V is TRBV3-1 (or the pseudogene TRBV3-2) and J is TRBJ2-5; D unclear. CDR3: CASSQDLGQETQYF. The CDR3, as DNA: TGTGCCAGCAGCCAAGATCTAGGTCAAGAGACCCAGTACTTC.